The 28 T cell receptor beta chains listed next were all sequenced from one sample in a study of OX40 agonist ivuxolimab in advanced cancers. Sequenced by immunoSEQ multiplex PCR; TCRdb stores in-frame clones only, minus some. The sample carries about 20,000 clones, roughly nine tenths recorded once. The sample consisted of CD4+ or CD8+ T cells sorted from blood, taken in a trial of the OX40 agonist ivuxolimab. The source is an adult with an advanced solid tumor such as melanoma, head and neck, liver or kidney cancer.

CDR3 loop: CASSLASLATTGELFF. The CDR3 coding sequence is TGCGCCAGCAGCTTGGCAAGTCTCGCGACCACCGGGGAGCTGTTTTTT. V is TRBV5-1 and J is TRBJ2-2; D is ambiguous. With 0 bases removed from V and 4 bases from J, the gap between germline ends came to 13 bases. In germline, CDR1 is SGHRS, CDR2 YFSETQ. The CDR3 spans 16 residues.

This chain links TRBV2 with TRBJ1-2, with 7 bases that match TRBD1. V gave up 6 bases and J gave up 0 bases; unmatched junction bases: 7. CDR1 and CDR2 from the germline V gene are SNHLY and FYNNEI. CDR3 length: 15 residues. The CDR3 region has the DNA TGTGCCAGCAGGCCCACAGGGGTGGCTAACTATGGCTACACCTTC. Its protein is CASRPTGVANYGYTF.

J is TRBJ1-1 and V is TRBV19, with 7 bases matching TRBD1. V dropped 8 bases and J dropped 2; count of bases not matched to a gene: 8. The V gene's germline CDR1 is LNHDA and CDR2 SQIVND (reference sequence). The CDR3 runs 14 residues. The CDR3 nucleotides are TGTGCCAGTCTCCACAGGACAGGCAACACTGAAGCTTTCTTT. This codes for CASLHRTGNTEAFF.

J is TRBJ2-2 and V is TRBV29-1; unclear D gene. Germline CDR1 SQVTM, CDR2 ANQGSEA. This CDR3 comprises 15 residues. The V end lost 4 bases, the J end lost 1 base, and 13 bases lay between the germline ends. The CDR3 loop reads CSVAHLGRNTGELFF. Here the CDR3 DNA reads TGCAGCGTTGCCCATTTGGGCAGGAACACCGGGGAGCTGTTTTTT.

V gene TRBV7-9 combines with J gene TRBJ2-5; D not certain. The CDR3 covers 14 residues. Trimming left V 5 bases short and J 0 bases short, with 10 bases between. From germline, CDR1 is SEHNR and CDR2 FQNEAQ (reference sequence). The CDR3 reads CASSTQVYQETQYF. The CDR3 DNA follows: TGTGCCAGCAGCACTCAAGTGTACCAAGAGACCCAGTACTTC.

This clone came up once. The V and J genes are TRBV5-6 and TRBJ1-1; TRBD1 might be the D (5 bases). V lost 0 bases and J lost 4, with 10 bases in between. This CDR3 is built from 14 residues. Germline loops: CDR1 SGHDT, CDR2 YYEEEE. The CDR3 loop reads CASSLVGGGTEAFF. For the CDR3, the DNA is TGTGCCAGCAGCTTGGTTGGGGGTGGCACTGAAGCTTTCTTT. The variable domain in full, completed from reference TRBV5-6 and TRBJ1-1, reads DAGVTQSPTHLIKTRGQQVTLRCSPKSGHDTVSWYQQALGQGPQFIFQYYEEEERQRGNFPDRFSGHQFPNYSSELNVNALLLGDSALYLCASSLVGGGTEAFFGQGTRLTVV.

The chain links TRBV5-5 to TRBJ1-6, with TRBD1 as a possible D gene (6 bases). CDR3 size: 15 residues. Germline V lookup: CDR1 SGHKS, CDR2 YYEKEE (reference sequence). V was cut by 4 bases and J by 6 bases, with 14 bases left in between. CDR3 sequence (DNA): TGTGCCAGCAGCGTTGACAGGAACCCTAATTCACCCCTCCACTTT. Translated: CASSVDRNPNSPLHF.

The gene calls are TRBV5-6 and TRBJ2-3; 13 positions agree with TRBD2. V gave up 4 bases and J gave up 4 bases; unmatched junction bases: 9. The CDR3 extends over 17 amino acids. Germline assignment: CDR1 SGHDT and CDR2 YYEEEE. The CDR3 loop is CASSSGLAGVFADTQYF. The DNA for the CDR3 is TGTGCCAGCAGCAGCGGACTAGCGGGGGTGTTTGCAGATACGCAGTATTTT.

This chain links TRBV15 with TRBJ2-6, with D perhaps TRBD1 (6 bases). Germline CDR1 and CDR2: LNHNV and YYDKDF (reference sequence). Deletions cut 2 bases from V and 0 bases from J, with 20 bases between. This CDR3 contains 20 residues. The CDR3 nucleotides are TGTGCCACCAGCAGAAAATCCCGGGACACGGCAAACTCTGGGGCCAACGTCCTGACTTTC. This sequence encodes CATSRKSRDTANSGANVLTF.

This chain joins TRBV7-9 and TRBJ1-6; maybe TRBD1 (5 bases). Germline CDR1 and CDR2: SEHNR and FQNEAQ (reference sequence). V dropped 6 bases and J dropped 10 bases, with 16 bases sitting between them. CDR3 length: 14 amino acids. The CDR3 bases are TGTGCCAGCAGTGTGGGTGGGGGGGACTCACCCCTCCACTTT. This codes for CASSVGGGDSPLHF.

V and J are TRBV20-1 and TRBJ2-1; D unresolved. Germline V gives CDR1 DFQATT, CDR2 SNEGSKA (reference sequence). CDR3 length: 10 residues. V shed 6 bases and J shed 6 bases, with 6 bases lying between them. The CDR3 coding sequence is TGCAGTGCCGAGGCCAATGAGCAGTTCTTC. Its translation: CSAEANEQFF.

This clone came up once. This chain joins TRBV7-9 and TRBJ1-6, with TRBD1 as a possible D gene (5 bases). The CDR3 covers 12 residues. V lost 5 bases and J lost 7, with 6 bases in between. Germline V gives CDR1 SEHNR, CDR2 FQNEAQ (reference sequence). The CDR3 region has the DNA TGTGCCAGCAGCCGACAGAATTCACCCCTCCACTTT. Its translation: CASSRQNSPLHF.

Remarks on this clone: One end of the junction does not line up with germline, which may come from a read error. The rearrangement links TRBV7-7 to TRBJ2-5; possibly TRBD2 for D (6 bases). The CDR3 is 14 residues long. Per germline, CDR1 SSHAT and CDR2 FNYEAQ (reference sequence). Written as DNA, the CDR3 is TGTGCTAGCAGCTCGGGGGACGCCCGGGAGACCCAGTACTTC. Its protein product is CASSSGDARETQYF.

The genes are TRBV5-1 and TRBJ2-5; D ambiguous. The ends were cut back, 0 bases at V and 0 bases at J, with 6 bases in the middle. Germline V gene lookup returns CDR1 SGHRS and CDR2 YFSETQ. The CDR3 covers 14 residues. The CDR3 DNA is TGCGCCAGCAGCTTGGACAGCTACCAAGAGACCCAGTACTTC. This sequence encodes CASSLDSYQETQYF.

A single count supports this clone. Compared with germline, one end of the junction differs, possibly owing to a read error. This chain joins TRBV7-3 and TRBJ2-2; D possibly corresponds to TRBD2 (5 bases). CDR3 length: 14 amino acids. Germline CDR1 SGHTA, CDR2 FQGTGA. This chain's CDR3 is CASSLGGLTGKLFF. CDR3 nucleotide sequence: TGTGCCAGCAGCTTAGGTGGACTCACCGGGAAGCTGTTTTTT.

This chain joins TRBV14 and TRBJ2-1; 7 nucleotides align to TRBD1. CDR3 size: 16 residues. CDR1 is SGHDN, CDR2 FVKESK, per germline. V was clipped by 0 bases and J by 2 bases; unmatched bases: 4. This CDR3 reads CASSQEQGLPYNEQFF. The CDR3 DNA reads TGTGCCAGCAGCCAAGAACAGGGGCTCCCCTACAATGAGCAGTTCTTC.

The CDR3: CASSLVAGDEQFF. The CDR3 nucleotides are TGTGCCAGCAGCTTAGTAGCAGGCGATGAGCAGTTCTTC. This rearrangement joins TRBV7-9 to TRBJ2-1; D unclear. Germline V gene lookup returns CDR1 SEHNR and CDR2 FQNEAQ (reference sequence). The V and J ends lost 1 base and 8 bases respectively, with 9 bases between them. The CDR3 is made up of 13 amino acids. Combining the CDR3 with reference TRBV7-9 and TRBJ2-1 gives the whole variable domain DTGVSQNPRHKITKRGQNVTFRCDPISEHNRLYWYRQTLGQGPEFLTYFQNEAQLEKSRLLSDRFSAERPKGSFSTLEIQRTEQGDSAMYLCASSLVAGDEQFFGPGTRLTVL.

The chain joins TRBV7-2 to TRBJ1-1, with no clear D. Germline CDR1 and CDR2: SGHTA and FQGNSA. V was clipped by 5 bases and J by 4 bases, with 11 bases between them. The CDR3 extends over 13 amino acids. In DNA, the CDR3 is TGTGCCAGCAGCCTCAAAGTGGGCACTGAAGCTTTCTTT. Its protein product is CASSLKVGTEAFF. The whole variable domain, filled in from reference TRBV7-2 and TRBJ1-1, reads GAGVSQSPSNKVTEKGKDVELRCDPISGHTALYWYRQSLGQGLEFLIYFQGNSAPDKSGLPSDRFSAERTGGSVSTLTIQRTQQEDSAVYLCASSLKVGTEAFFGQGTRLTVV.

This clone was observed once. This chain joins TRBV23-1 and TRBJ2-1; the D is unclear. TRBV23-1 belongs to the ORF category, with a function that is uncertain. This CDR3 is 12 amino acids long. Trimming left V 1 base short and J 6 bases short, with 4 bases between. CDR3 sequence (DNA): TGCGCCAGCAGTCAATTGTCCAATGAGCAGTTCTTC. It is translated as CASSQLSNEQFF.

This chain uses TRBV30 with TRBJ1-1; TRBD1 is a possible D gene (6 bases). Trimming shortened V by 3 bases and J by 3 bases, and 14 bases separated the two germline ends. The CDR3 sequence is 14 residues long. Germline V gene lookup returns CDR1 GTSNPN and CDR2 SVGIG (reference sequence). This chain's CDR3 is CAWRQGLSDTEAFF. CDR3 nucleotide sequence: TGTGCCTGGAGACAGGGTTTGTCAGACACTGAAGCTTTCTTT.

CDR3 protein: CAISESRQGRYEQYF. CDR3 bases: TGTGCCATCAGTGAGTCGAGACAGGGGCGATACGAGCAGTACTTC. The chain uses TRBV10-3 and TRBJ2-7; 8 bases are a match to TRBD1. This CDR3 contains 15 residues. V gave up 0 bases and J gave up 4 bases; unmatched junction bases: 5. CDR1 and CDR2 from the germline V gene are ENHRY and SYGVKD.

The V gene is TRBV6-1, the J gene TRBJ1-1; no definite D call. From germline, CDR1 is MNHNS and CDR2 SASEGT. Deletions cut 3 bases from V and 3 bases from J, with 5 bases between. CDR3 size: 12 residues. This CDR3 reads CASSDSHTEAFF. DNA of the CDR3: TGTGCCAGCAGTGACAGCCACACTGAAGCTTTCTTT.

The CDR3 loop is CSVGLGREQFF. In DNA form, the CDR3 reads TGCAGCGTCGGACTAGGTCGTGAGCAGTTCTTC. The V and J genes are TRBV29-1 and TRBJ2-1, with 7 bases fitting TRBD2. The CDR3 loop spans 11 amino acids. Germline lookup yields CDR1 SQVTM and CDR2 ANQGSEA. J was trimmed by 9 bases and V by 6 bases; bases with no gene match: 5.

The sample holds one count of this clone. The gene calls are TRBV10-1 and TRBJ2-2; TRBD1 matches 10 bases. CDR3 size: 16 residues. J lost 3 bases, V lost 8 bases, and 9 bases had no gene match. The germline V gene has CDR1 WNHNN and CDR2 SYGVQD (reference sequence). In DNA form, the CDR3 reads TGCGCCAGCCCCCCGAACGGACAGGGGGACACCGGGGAGCTGTTTTTT. This gives the protein CASPPNGQGDTGELFF.

The rearrangement links TRBV7-9 to TRBJ2-5, with D possibly matching TRBD1 (7 bases). Germline V gene data show CDR1 as SEHNR and CDR2 as FQNEAQ (reference sequence). The CDR3 contains 15 residues. V was shortened by 6 bases and J by 0 bases, with 14 bases between the two germline ends. The CDR3: CASRAGQKYQETQYF. The CDR3 DNA follows: TGTGCCAGCAGGGCGGGACAGAAGTACCAAGAGACCCAGTACTTC.

The genes are TRBV25-1 and TRBJ2-7; D possibly corresponds to TRBD1 (5 bases). The CDR3 consists of 15 residues. Between the trimmed V and J ends, which lost 3 bases and 2 bases, there was a span of 14 bases. Germline V lookup: CDR1 MGHDK, CDR2 SYGVNS. The CDR3 bases are TGTGCCAGCAGTGACCAGCGTCAGGGAACCTACGAGCAGTACTTC. Its protein product is CASSDQRQGTYEQYF.

This clone was observed a few times. The chain uses TRBV7-3 and TRBJ2-2, with D hard to call. The germline V gene has CDR1 SGHTA and CDR2 FQGTGA. Trimming removed 6 bases at V and 4 bases at J, with 9 bases between. The CDR3 has 13 residues. The CDR3 sequence: CASSRLSTGELFF. In DNA, the CDR3 is TGTGCCAGCAGTCGACTTTCCACCGGGGAGCTGTTTTTT. Supplemented by reference TRBV7-3 and TRBJ2-2, the full variable domain reads GAGVSQTPSNKVTEKGKYVELRCDPISGHTALYWYRQSLGQGPEFLIYFQGTGAADDSGLPNDRFFAVRPEGSVSTLKIQRTERGDSAVYLCASSRLSTGELFFGEGSRLTVL.

The chain has TRBV19 and TRBJ1-6; 11 bases align to TRBD1. The V gene end was trimmed by 7 bases and the J gene end by 10 bases; junction bases not matched to a gene: 9. The CDR3 runs to 15 residues. From germline, CDR1 is LNHDA and CDR2 SQIVND (reference sequence). The CDR3, as DNA: TGTGCCAGTATGCGCGGTAGGGACAGGGGGTCACCCCTCCACTTT. Encoded protein: CASMRGRDRGSPLHF.